This T cell receptor (beta chain) was observed in a study of shared clonotypes between healthy human individuals. Study conclusions and caveats: Few donors restricted represented genetic and exposure-history diversity. Investigators collected only blood, and repertoires in tissues likely differ. The four-donor shared clonotypes exceeded non-shared clonotypes in generation probability, with non-shared ones scoring lower.

TCRdb keeps only in-frame clones here, not all; method: immunoSEQ multiplex PCR. This table holds hundreds of thousands of clones, around 93% found once. Naive CD8 cells lacked CD45RO and underwent positive selection for CCR7, leaving out terminally differentiated effector memory CD45RA+ cells. As concerns this clone: Antigen specificity is unknown.

V was clipped by 0 bases and J by 2 bases, with 0 bases between them. The CDR3 loop spans 11 amino acids. The germline V gene encodes CDR1 SGHTS and CDR2 YDEGEE. The TCR comes from a man aged 25 to 40 in good health. The rearrangement uses TRBV5-8 and TRBJ2-7, with unresolved D. The sequenced sample was naive CD8+ T cells sorted from blood. For the CDR3, the DNA is TGTGCCAGCAGCTTGGCCTACGAGCAGTACTTC. It codes for CASSLAYEQYF.